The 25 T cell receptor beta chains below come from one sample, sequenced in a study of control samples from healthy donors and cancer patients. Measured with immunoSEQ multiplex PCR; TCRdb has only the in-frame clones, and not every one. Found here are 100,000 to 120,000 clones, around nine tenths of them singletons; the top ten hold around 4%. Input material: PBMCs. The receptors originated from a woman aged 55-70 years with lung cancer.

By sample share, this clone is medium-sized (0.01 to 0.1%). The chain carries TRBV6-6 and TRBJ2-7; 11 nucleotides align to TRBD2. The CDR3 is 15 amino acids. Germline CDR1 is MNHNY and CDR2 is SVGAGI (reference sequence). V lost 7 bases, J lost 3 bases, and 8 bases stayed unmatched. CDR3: CASTSSSGGNYEQYF. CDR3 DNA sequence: TGTGCCAGCACTTCGTCTAGCGGGGGGAACTACGAGCAGTACTTC.

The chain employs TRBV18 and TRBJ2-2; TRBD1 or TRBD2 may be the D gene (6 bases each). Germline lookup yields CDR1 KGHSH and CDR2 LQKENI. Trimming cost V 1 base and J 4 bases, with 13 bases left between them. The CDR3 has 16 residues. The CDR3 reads CASSPQNREVTGELFF. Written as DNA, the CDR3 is TGTGCCAGCTCACCACAGAACAGGGAGGTCACCGGGGAGCTGTTTTTT.

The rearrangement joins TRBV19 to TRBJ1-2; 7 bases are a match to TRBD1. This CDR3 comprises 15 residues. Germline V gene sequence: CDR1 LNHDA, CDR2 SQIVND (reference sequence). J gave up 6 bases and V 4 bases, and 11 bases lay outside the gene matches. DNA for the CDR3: TGTGCCAGTAGTACCAGAATGGACAGGCTGGATGGCTACACCTTC. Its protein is CASSTRMDRLDGYTF.

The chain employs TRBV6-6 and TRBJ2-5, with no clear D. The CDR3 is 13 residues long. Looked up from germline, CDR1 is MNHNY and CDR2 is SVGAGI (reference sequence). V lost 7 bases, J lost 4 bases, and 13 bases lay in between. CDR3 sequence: CASNGPGGETQYF. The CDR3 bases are TGTGCCAGCAATGGACCAGGCGGAGAGACCCAGTACTTC.

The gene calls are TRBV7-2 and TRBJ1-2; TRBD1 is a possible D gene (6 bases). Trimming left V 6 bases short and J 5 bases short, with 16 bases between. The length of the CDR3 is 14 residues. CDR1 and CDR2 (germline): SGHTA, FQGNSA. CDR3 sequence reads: CASSTVGGGYGYTF. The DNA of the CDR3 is TGTGCCAGCAGTACTGTAGGGGGAGGGTATGGCTACACCTTC.

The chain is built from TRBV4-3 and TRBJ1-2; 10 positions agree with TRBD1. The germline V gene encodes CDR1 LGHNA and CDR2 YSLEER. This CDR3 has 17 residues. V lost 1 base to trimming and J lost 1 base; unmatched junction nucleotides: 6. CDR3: CASSQGGQGGLNYGYTF. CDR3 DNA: TGCGCCAGCAGCCAAGGCGGACAGGGGGGACTTAACTATGGCTACACCTTC.

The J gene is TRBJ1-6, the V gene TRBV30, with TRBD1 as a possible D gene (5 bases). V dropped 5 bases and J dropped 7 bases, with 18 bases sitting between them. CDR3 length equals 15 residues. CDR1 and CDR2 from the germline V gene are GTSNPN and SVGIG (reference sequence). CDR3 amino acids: CAWRLSGAPNSPLHF. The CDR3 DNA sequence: TGTGCCTGGCGTCTTTCCGGGGCTCCAAATTCACCCCTCCACTTT. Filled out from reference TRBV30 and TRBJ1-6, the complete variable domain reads SQTIHQWPATLVQPVGSPLSLECTVEGTSNPNLYWYRQAAGRGLQLLFYSVGIGQISSEVPQNLSASRPQDRQFILSSKKLLLSDSGFYLCAWRLSGAPNSPLHFGNGTRLTVT.

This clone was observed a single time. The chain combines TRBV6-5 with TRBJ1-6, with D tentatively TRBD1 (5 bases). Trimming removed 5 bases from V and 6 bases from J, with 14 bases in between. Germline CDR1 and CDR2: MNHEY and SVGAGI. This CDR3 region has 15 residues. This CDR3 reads CASSTRVTANSPLHF. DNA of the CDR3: TGTGCCAGCAGTACCAGGGTAACGGCTAATTCACCCCTCCACTTT.

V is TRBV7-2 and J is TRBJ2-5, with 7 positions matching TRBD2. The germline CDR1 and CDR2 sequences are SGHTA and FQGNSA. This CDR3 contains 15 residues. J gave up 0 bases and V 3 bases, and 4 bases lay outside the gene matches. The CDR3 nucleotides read TGTGCCAGCAGCTTTCAAGCGGGGAACCAAGAGACCCAGTACTTC. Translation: CASSFQAGNQETQYF.

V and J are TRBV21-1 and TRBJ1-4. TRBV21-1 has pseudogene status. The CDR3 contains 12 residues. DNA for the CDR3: TGTGCCAGTTCCCGCCCGGCCGAAAAACTGTTTTTT. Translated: CASSRPAEKLFF.

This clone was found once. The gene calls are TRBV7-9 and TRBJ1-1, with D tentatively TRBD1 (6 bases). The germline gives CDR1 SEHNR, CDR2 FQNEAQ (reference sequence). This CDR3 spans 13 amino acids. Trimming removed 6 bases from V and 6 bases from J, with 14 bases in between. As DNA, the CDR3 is TGTGCCAGCAGGAGGGACATCCTCCCTGAAGCTTTCTTT. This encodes CASRRDILPEAFF.

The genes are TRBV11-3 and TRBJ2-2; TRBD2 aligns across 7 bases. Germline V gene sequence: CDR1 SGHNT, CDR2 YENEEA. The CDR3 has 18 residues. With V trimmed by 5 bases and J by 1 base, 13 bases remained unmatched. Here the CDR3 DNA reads TGTGCCAGCAGCCCCCGGGGAGGGGATCGCCTGAACACCGGGGAGCTGTTTTTT. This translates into CASSPRGGDRLNTGELFF.

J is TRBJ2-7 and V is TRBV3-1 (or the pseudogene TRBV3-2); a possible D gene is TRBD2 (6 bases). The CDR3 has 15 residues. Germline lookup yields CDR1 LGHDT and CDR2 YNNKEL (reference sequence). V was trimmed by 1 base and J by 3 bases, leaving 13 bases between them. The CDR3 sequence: CASSQGNGGFYEQYF. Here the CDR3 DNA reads TGTGCCAGCAGCCAAGGGAACGGGGGTTTCTACGAGCAGTACTTC.

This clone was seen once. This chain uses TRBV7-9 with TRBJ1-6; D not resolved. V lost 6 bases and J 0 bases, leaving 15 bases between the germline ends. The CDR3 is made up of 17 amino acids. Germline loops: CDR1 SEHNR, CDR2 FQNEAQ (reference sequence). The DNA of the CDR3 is TGTGCCAGCAGACCTGGGCCCCCGAGCTCCTATAATTCACCCCTCCACTTT. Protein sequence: CASRPGPPSSYNSPLHF. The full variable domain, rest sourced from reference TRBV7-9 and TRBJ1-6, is DTGVSQNPRHKITKRGQNVTFRCDPISEHNRLYWYRQTLGQGPEFLTYFQNEAQLEKSRLLSDRFSAERPKGSFSTLEIQRTEQGDSAMYLCASRPGPPSSYNSPLHFGNGTRLTVT.

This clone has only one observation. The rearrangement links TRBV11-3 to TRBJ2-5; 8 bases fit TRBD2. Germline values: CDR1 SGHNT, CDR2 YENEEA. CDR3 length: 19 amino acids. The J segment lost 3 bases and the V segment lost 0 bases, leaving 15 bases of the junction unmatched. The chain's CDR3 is CASSLDPLLSGGAKETQYF. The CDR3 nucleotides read TGTGCCAGCAGCTTAGATCCACTCCTCTCGGGGGGGGCTAAAGAGACCCAGTACTTC.

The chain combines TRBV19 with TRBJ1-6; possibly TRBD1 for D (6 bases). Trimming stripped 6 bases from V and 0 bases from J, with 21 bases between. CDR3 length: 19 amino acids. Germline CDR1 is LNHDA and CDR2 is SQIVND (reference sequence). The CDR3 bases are TGTGCCAGTAGGAATGACGGGACACTGTTACGCTCCTATAATTCACCCCTCCACTTT. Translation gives CASRNDGTLLRSYNSPLHF.

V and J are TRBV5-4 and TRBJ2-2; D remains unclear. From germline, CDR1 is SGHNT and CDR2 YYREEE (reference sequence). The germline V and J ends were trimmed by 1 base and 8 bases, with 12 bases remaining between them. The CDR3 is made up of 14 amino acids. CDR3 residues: CASSLTSSAGELFF. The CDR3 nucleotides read TGTGCCAGCAGCTTGACTTCCTCGGCGGGGGAGCTGTTTTTT.

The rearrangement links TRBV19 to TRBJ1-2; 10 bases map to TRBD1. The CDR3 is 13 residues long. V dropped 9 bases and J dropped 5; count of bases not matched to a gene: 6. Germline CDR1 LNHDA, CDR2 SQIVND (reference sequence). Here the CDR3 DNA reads TGTGCCAGCACCGGACAGGGGGGGTATGGCTACACCTTC. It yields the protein CASTGQGGYGYTF.

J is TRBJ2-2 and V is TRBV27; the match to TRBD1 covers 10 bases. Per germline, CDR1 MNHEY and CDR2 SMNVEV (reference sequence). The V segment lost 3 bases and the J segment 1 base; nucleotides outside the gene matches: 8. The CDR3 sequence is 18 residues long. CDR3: CASSFSVTGGRNTGELFF. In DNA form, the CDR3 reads TGTGCCAGCAGTTTTTCCGTGACAGGGGGCAGGAACACCGGGGAGCTGTTTTTT.

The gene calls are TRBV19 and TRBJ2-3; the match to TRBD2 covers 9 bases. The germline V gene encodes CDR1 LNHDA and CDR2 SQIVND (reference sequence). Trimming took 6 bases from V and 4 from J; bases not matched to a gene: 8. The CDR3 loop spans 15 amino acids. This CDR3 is CASRGGGGGADTQYF. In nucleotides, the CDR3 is TGTGCCAGTAGAGGAGGCGGCGGGGGGGCAGATACGCAGTATTTT.

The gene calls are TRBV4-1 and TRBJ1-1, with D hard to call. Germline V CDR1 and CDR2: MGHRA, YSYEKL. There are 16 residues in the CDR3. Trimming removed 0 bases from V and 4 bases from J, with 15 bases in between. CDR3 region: CASSQDSRRVGTEAFF. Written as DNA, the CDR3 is TGCGCCAGCAGCCAAGATTCCAGGAGGGTTGGCACTGAAGCTTTCTTT.

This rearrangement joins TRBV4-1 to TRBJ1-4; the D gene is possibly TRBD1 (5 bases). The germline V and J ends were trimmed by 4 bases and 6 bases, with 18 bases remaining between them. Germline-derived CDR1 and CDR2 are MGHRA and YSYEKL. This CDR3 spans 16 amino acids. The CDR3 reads CASSPGPFGGDEKLFF. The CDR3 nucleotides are TGCGCCAGCAGCCCAGGGCCTTTCGGCGGGGATGAAAAACTGTTTTTT.

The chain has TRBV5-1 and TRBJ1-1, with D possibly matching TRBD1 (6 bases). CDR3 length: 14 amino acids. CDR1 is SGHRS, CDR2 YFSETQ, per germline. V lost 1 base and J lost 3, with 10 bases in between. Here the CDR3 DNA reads TGCGCCAGCAGCTTGTTCGAGGGGGACACTGAAGCTTTCTTT. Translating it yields CASSLFEGDTEAFF.

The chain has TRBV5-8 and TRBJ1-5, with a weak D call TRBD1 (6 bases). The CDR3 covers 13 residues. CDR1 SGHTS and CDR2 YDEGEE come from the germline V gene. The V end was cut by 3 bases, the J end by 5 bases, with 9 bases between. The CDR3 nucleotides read TGTGCCAGCAGCTCGGACAGAGATCAGCCCCAGCATTTT. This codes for CASSSDRDQPQHF. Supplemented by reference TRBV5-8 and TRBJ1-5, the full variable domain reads EAGVTQSPTHLIKTRGQQATLRCSPISGHTSVYWYQQALGLGLQFLLWYDEGEERNRGNFPPRFSGRQFPNYSSELNVNALELEDSALYLCASSSDRDQPQHFGDGTRLSIL.

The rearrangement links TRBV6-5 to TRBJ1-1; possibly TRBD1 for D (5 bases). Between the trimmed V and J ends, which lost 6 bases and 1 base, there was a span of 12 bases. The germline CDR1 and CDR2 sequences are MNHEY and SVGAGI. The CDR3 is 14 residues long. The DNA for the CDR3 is TGTGCCAGCAGCGCTTCCGGACAGAACACTGAAGCTTTCTTT. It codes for CASSASGQNTEAFF.